This entry concerns a single TCR beta chain. This record belongs to a study of blood T cell repertoires in COVID-19. This table comes from immunoSEQ multiplex PCR, and its TCRdb copy is limited to in-frame clones, with some not included. The table lists 150,000 or so clones, about 91% of them singletons. CDR1 and CDR2 (germline): LNHDA, SQIVND (reference sequence). CDR3 size: 13 residues. V lost 8 bases and J lost 3; bases outside the gene matches: 6. V and J are TRBV19 and TRBJ1-2; 7 nucleotides match TRBD1. The clonotype comes from a woman in her fifties or sixties with acute or convalescent COVID-19. Sequencing was carried out using peripheral blood. CDR3 amino acids: CASRDRIYYGYTF. In nucleotides, the CDR3 is TGTGCCAGTCGGGACAGAATTTACTATGGCTACACCTTC.